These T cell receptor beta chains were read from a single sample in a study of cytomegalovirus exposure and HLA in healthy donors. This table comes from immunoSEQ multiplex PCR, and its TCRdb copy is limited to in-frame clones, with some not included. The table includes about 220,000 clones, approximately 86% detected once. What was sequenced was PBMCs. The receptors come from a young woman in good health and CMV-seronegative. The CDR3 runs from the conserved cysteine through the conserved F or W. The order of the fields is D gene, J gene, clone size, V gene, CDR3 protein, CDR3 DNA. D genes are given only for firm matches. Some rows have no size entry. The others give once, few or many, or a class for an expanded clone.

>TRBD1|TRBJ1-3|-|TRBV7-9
CASSFPGQRSGNTIYF
TGTGCCAGCAGCTTCCCGGGACAGCGCTCTGGAAACACCATATATTTT
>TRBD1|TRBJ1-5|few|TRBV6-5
CASSYSWTGAQPQHF
TGTGCCAGCAGTTACTCATGGACAGGGGCCCAGCCCCAGCATTTT
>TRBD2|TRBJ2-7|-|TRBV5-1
CASSLGSSGTSGRGYF
TGCGCCAGCAGCTTGGGATCCTCCGGGACTAGCGGGAGGGGGTACTTC
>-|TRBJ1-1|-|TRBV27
CASSLSPQGFDTEAFF
TGTGCCAGCAGTCTATCCCCTCAGGGATTTGACACTGAAGCTTTCTTT
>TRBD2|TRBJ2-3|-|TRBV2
CASRTSGVSDTQYF
TGTGCCAGCAGGACTAGCGGTGTCTCAGATACGCAGTATTTT
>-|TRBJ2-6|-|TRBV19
CASSPWGTGGANVLTF
TGTGCCAGTAGTCCCTGGGGGACTGGAGGGGCCAACGTCCTGACTTTC
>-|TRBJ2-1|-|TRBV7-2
CASSLSLGHEQFF
TGTGCCAGCAGCTTATCCCTGGGGCATGAGCAGTTCTTC
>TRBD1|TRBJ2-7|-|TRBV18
CASSPFGQGVGEQYF
TGTGCCAGCTCACCATTCGGACAGGGGGTCGGCGAGCAGTACTTC
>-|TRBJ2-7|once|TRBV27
CASRGLRHEQYF
TGTGCCAGCAGGGGGCTTAGACACGAGCAGTACTTC
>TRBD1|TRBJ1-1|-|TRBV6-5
CASRGTRQGEAFF
TGTGCCAGCAGGGGAACTAGACAGGGGGAAGCTTTCTTT
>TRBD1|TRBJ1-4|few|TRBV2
CASSVGFRGADEKLFF
TGTGCCAGCAGTGTGGGCTTCAGGGGGGCGGATGAAAAACTGTTTTTT
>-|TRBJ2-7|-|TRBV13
CASSFGSGTLVAGAYEQYF
-
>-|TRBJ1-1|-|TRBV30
CAWTIAPWREAFF
TGTGCCTGGACCATAGCCCCCTGGAGGGAAGCTTTCTTT
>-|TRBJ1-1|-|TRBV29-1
CSVEESSGVNTEAFF
TGCAGCGTTGAAGAGTCTTCGGGGGTGAACACTGAAGCTTTCTTT
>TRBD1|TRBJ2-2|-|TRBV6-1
CASRGRGIGAGELFF
TGTGCCAGCAGGGGCAGGGGGATAGGGGCCGGGGAGCTGTTTTTT
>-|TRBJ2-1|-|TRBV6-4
CASSTQFGSYNEQFF
TGTGCCAGCAGTACCCAATTCGGGTCCTACAATGAGCAGTTCTTC
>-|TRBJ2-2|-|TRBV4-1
CASSQFSGFITGELFF
TGCGCCAGCAGCCAATTTAGCGGCTTTATTACCGGGGAGCTGTTTTTT
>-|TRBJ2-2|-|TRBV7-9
CASSLMDIPGELFF
TGTGCCAGCAGCTTAATGGACATCCCCGGGGAGCTGTTTTTT
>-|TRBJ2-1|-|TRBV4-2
CASSQVNPPQFRNEQFF
TGTGCCAGCAGCCAAGTTAACCCCCCGCAGTTTCGTAATGAGCAGTTCTTC
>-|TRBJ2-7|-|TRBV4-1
CASSQDSAATYEQYF
TGCGCCAGCAGCCAAGATAGCGCAGCCACCTACGAGCAGTACTTC
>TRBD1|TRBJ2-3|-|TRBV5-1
CASSRGQGATDTQYF
TGCGCCAGCAGCCGGGGACAGGGGGCCACAGATACGCAGTATTTT
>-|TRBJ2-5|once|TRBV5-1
CASSLSTLVAAQETQYF
TGCGCCAGCAGCTTAAGTACATTAGTAGCGGCCCAAGAGACCCAGTACTTC
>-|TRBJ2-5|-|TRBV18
CASSPKTGETQYF
TGTGCCAGCTCACCGAAGACAGGAGAGACCCAGTACTTC
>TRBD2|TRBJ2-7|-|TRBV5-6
CASSDGTSGAYEQYF
TGTGCCAGCAGCGACGGGACTAGCGGAGCCTACGAGCAGTACTTC
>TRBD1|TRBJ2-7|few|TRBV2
CASSRDRGTDEQYF
TGTGCCAGCAGCCGGGACAGGGGCACCGACGAGCAGTACTTC
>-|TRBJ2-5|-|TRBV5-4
CASSSVGGQETQYF
TGTGCCAGCAGCTCAGTAGGGGGCCAAGAGACCCAGTACTTC
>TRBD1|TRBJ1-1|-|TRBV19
CASSRDRPNTEAFF
TGTGCCAGTAGCCGGGACAGGCCTAACACTGAAGCTTTCTTT
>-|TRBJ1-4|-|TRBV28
CASSPRRGGRDEKLFF
TGTGCCAGCAGTCCAAGACGTGGGGGGAGGGATGAAAAACTGTTTTTT
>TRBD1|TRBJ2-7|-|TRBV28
CASSRRGTGNYEQYF
TGTGCCAGCAGTCGACGGGGGACAGGGAACTACGAGCAGTACTTC
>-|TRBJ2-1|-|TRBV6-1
CASSVPGLSYNEQFF
TGTGCCAGCAGTGTACCGGGACTCTCCTACAATGAGCAGTTCTTC
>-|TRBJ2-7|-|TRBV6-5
CASSLTGYEQYF
TGTGCCAGCAGTTTAACCGGCTACGAGCAGTACTTC
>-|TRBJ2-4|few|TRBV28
CASGRAKNIQYF
TGTGCCAGCGGGAGAGCCAAAAACATTCAGTACTTC
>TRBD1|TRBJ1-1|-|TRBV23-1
CASSQGTGGRYTEAFF
TGCGCCAGCAGTCAAGGGACAGGGGGCCGATACACTGAAGCTTTCTTT
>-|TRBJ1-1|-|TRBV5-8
CASSFPGYSTEAFF
TGTGCCAGCAGCTTCCCAGGGTATAGCACTGAAGCTTTCTTT
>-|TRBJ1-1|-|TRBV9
CASSFLDKNTEAFF
TGTGCCAGCAGCTTCCTTGACAAGAACACTGAAGCTTTCTTT
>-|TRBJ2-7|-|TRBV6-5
CARKLAEEKHYEQYF
TGTGCCAGGAAATTAGCGGAGGAGAAGCACTACGAGCAGTACTTC
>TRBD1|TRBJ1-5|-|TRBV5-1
CASSVRDRNQPQHF
TGCGCCAGCAGCGTCCGGGACAGAAATCAGCCCCAGCATTTT
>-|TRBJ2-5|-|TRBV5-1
CASSKGQGREETQYF
TGCGCCAGCAGCAAGGGGCAGGGGCGAGAAGAGACCCAGTACTTC
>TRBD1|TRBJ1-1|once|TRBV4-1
CASRPTGTAYMNTEAFF
TGCGCCAGCAGACCGACCGGGACAGCCTATATGAACACTGAAGCTTTCTTT
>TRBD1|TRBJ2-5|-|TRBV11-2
CASSLIPKRTGGMGETQYF
TGTGCCAGCAGCTTAATCCCTAAACGGACAGGGGGAATGGGAGAGACCCAGTACTTC
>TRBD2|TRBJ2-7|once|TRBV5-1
CASSSRGGVDSYEQYF
TGCGCCAGCAGCTCCCGGGGGGGGGTCGACTCCTACGAGCAGTACTTC
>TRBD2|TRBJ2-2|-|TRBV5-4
CASSLVENSGGPTGELFF
TGTGCCAGCAGCTTGGTAGAAAATAGCGGGGGACCCACCGGGGAGCTGTTTTTT
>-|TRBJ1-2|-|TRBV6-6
CASSGLVSNYGYTF
TGTGCCAGCAGTGGCCTAGTGTCAAACTATGGCTACACCTTC
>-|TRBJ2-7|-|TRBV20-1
CSASNYYEQYF
TGCAGTGCTAGTAACTATTACGAGCAGTACTTC
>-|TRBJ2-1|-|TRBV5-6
CASSLSQEQFF
TGTGCCAGCAGCTTGAGCCAAGAGCAGTTCTTC
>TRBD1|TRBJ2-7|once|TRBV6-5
CASSWGTGTYEQYF
TGTGCCAGCAGTTGGGGGACAGGGACTTACGAGCAGTACTTC
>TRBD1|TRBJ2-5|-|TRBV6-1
CASRFSGQRQETQYF
TGTGCCAGCAGGTTCTCGGGACAGAGACAAGAGACCCAGTACTTC